The 8 T cell receptor beta chains presented below share a single source sample, sequenced in a study of shared clonotypes between healthy human individuals. Sequencing used immunoSEQ multiplex PCR; TCRdb keeps in-frame clones, though not all of them. There are around 750,000 clones in the sample; about 74% occur only once, and approximately 1.6% lies in the top ten. The sequencing sample was made of memory CD4+ T cells sorted from blood. This sample's subset: CD45RA-negative fraction. These receptors were collected from a woman aged 25-40 years in good health.

The genes are TRBV28 and TRBJ2-7; TRBD2 agrees at 10 bases. CDR1 and CDR2 (germline): MDHEN, SYDVKM. The CDR3 is made up of 17 amino acids. V was clipped by 5 bases and J by 5 bases; unmatched bases: 15. The DNA for the CDR3 is TGTGCCAGCAGTCACCTGACCCTAGCGGGAGTGATTAACGAGCAGTACTTC. It codes for CASSHLTLAGVINEQYF.

CDR3 in DNA: TGTGCCAGCAGTTTTACCCCTAGTAGGGACTCCTACAATGAGCAGTTCTTC. It encodes CASSFTPSRDSYNEQFF. This chain joins TRBV27 and TRBJ2-1; D ambiguous. V lost 3 bases and J 0 bases, leaving 15 bases between the germline ends. The CDR3 covers 17 residues. Germline CDR1 MNHEY, CDR2 SMNVEV (reference sequence).

The chain has TRBV7-3 and TRBJ1-5; no clear D gene. The CDR3 extends over 12 amino acids. The V gene lost 2 bases and the J gene lost 8 bases, with 7 bases spanning the gap. CDR1 and CDR2 (germline): SGHTA, FQGTGA. The CDR3 sequence: CASSLGEKPQHF. The CDR3 nucleotides are TGTGCCAGCAGCTTAGGGGAAAAGCCCCAGCATTTT.

The genes are TRBV18 and TRBJ2-1, with D maybe TRBD2 (5 bases). CDR3 length: 16 residues. Trimming took off 6 bases at V and 6 bases at J, with 21 bases between the two ends. The germline gives CDR1 KGHSH, CDR2 LQKENI. In DNA, the CDR3 is TGTGCCAGCTCCCTTCTAGTAAGCGGAGGCCCCAATGAGCAGTTCTTC. It encodes CASSLLVSGGPNEQFF.

This clone was counted between two and nine times. The chain couples TRBV5-8 to TRBJ2-3; 8 bases align to TRBD2. The V gene end was trimmed by 4 bases and the J gene end by 3 bases; junction bases not matched to a gene: 10. Germline V gives CDR1 SGHTS, CDR2 YDEGEE. The CDR3 consists of 16 residues. The DNA for the CDR3 is TGTGCCAGCAGCCTCGGAGGTAGCGGGGATACAGATACGCAGTATTTT. Its translation: CASSLGGSGDTDTQYF.

The CDR3 region has the DNA TGTGCCAGCAGCCGAGGGAGGCGAGTTTACGACGAGCAGTACTTC. Encoded protein: CASSRGRRVYDEQYF. V is TRBV9 and J is TRBJ2-7, with D possibly TRBD2 on 6 matching bases. Germline CDR1 SGDLS, CDR2 YYNGEE. The CDR3 covers 15 residues. V was pared by 4 bases and J by 5 bases, with 19 bases between.

CDR3 loop: CATSKGDSYEQYF. Written as DNA, the CDR3 is TGTGCCACCAGCAAGGGCGACTCCTACGAGCAGTACTTC. The chain joins TRBV15 to TRBJ2-7; D unresolved. The CDR3 consists of 13 residues. V dropped 4 bases and J dropped 0 bases, with 7 bases sitting between them. Germline V CDR1 and CDR2: LNHNV, YYDKDF (reference sequence).

The chain combines TRBV7-6 with TRBJ2-3; 11 positions match TRBD2. In germline, CDR1 is SGHVS, CDR2 FNYEAQ. This CDR3 contains 15 residues. V trimming: 5 bases; J trimming: 9 bases; junction bases outside the gene matches: 10. CDR3 sequence reads: CASSETSGSGRTQYF. DNA of the CDR3: TGTGCCAGCAGCGAAACTAGCGGGAGTGGGAGAACGCAGTATTTT.